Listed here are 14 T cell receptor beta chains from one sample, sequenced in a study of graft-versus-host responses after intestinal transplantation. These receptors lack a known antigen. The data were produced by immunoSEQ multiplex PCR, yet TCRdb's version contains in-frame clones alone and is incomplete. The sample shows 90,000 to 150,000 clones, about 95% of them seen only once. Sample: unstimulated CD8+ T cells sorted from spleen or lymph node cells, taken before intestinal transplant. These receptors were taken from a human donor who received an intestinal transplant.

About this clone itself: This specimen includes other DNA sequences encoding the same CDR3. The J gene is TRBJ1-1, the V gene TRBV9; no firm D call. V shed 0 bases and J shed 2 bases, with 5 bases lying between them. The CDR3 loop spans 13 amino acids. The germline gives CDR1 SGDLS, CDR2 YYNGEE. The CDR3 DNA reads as TGTGCCAGCAGCGTAGAAGGCAACACTGAAGCTTTCTTT. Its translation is CASSVEGNTEAFF.

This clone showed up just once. In DNA, the CDR3 is TGTGCCAGCAGCCAAGATCATGACCGACAGGCCCCCTACGAGCAGTACTTC. The encoded protein is CASSQDHDRQAPYEQYF. The rearrangement links TRBV4-2 to TRBJ2-5; D is possibly TRBD1 (6 bases). The closer fit of TRBJ2-7 to the DNA end suggests the J call may be wrong. CDR3 length: 17 amino acids. CDR1 LGHNA and CDR2 YNFKEQ come from the germline V gene.

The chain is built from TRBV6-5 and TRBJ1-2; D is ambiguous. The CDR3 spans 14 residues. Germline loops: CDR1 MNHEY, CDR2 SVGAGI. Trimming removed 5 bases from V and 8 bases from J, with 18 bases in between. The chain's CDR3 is CASSDPGGFRGYTF. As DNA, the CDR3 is TGTGCCAGCAGTGACCCGGGTGGGTTTCGGGGCTACACCTTC.

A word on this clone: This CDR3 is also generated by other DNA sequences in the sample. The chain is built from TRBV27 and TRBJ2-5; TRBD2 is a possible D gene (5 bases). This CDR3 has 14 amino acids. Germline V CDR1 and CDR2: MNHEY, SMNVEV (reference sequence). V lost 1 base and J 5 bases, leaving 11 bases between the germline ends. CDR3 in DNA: TGTGCCAGCAGTTTATTGAGAGGGCAGGAGACCCAGTACTTC. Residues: CASSLLRGQETQYF.

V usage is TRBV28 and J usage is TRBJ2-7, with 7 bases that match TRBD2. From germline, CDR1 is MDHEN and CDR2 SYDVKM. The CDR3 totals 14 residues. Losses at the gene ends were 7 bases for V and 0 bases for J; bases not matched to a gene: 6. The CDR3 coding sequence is TGTGCCAGCACCCGAGCGGGGAGCTCCTACGAGCAGTACTTC. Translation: CASTRAGSSYEQYF.

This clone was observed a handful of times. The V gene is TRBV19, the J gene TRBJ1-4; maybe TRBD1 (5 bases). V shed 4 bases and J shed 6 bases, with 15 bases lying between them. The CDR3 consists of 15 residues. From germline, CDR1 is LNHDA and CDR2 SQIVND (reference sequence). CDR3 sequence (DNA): TGTGCCAGTAGTAAATCAGGGTCGGTTGATGAAAAACTGTTTTTT. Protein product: CASSKSGSVDEKLFF.

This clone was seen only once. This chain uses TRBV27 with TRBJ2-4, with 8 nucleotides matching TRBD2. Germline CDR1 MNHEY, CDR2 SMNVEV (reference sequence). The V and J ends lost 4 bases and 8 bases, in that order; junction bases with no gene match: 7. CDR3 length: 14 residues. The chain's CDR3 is CASSSRGAVHIQYF. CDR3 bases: TGTGCCAGCAGTTCGCGGGGGGCGGTTCACATTCAGTACTTC.

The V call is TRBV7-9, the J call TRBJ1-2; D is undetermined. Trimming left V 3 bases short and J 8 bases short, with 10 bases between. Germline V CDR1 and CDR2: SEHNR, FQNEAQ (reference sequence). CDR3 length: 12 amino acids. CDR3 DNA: TGTGCCAGCAGCTTGAGTGTGGGGGGCTACACCTTC. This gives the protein CASSLSVGGYTF.

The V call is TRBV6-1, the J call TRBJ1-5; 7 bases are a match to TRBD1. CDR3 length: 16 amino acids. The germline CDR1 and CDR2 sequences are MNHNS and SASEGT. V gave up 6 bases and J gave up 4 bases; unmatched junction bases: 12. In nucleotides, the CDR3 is TGTGCCAGCAGCGAAAGGAGGGGGCGCTTAAATCAGCCCCAGCATTTT. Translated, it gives CASSERRGRLNQPQHF.

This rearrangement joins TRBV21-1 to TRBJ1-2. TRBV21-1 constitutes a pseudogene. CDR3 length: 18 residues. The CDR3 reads CASSQKGAGGRGDYGYTF. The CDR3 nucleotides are TGCGCCAGCAGCCAAAAGGGAGCGGGGGGGCGCGGAGACTATGGCTACACCTTC.

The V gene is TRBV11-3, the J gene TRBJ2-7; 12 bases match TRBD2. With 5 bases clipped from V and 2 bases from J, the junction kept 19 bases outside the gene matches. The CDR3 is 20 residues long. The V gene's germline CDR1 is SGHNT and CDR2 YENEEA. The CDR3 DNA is TGTGCCAGCAGCCCCCAGGCAGGTGGTCTAGCGGGAGGGCCTCCCTACGAGCAGTACTTC. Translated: CASSPQAGGLAGGPPYEQYF.

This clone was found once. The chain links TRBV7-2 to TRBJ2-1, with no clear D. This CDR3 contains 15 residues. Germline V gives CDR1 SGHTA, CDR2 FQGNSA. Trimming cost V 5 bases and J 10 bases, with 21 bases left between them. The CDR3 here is CASSPGPPPTLEQFF. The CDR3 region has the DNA TGTGCCAGCAGCCCCGGGCCGCCACCTACATTGGAGCAGTTCTTC.

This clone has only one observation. The CDR3 sequence is CASSYRGVYNEQFF. For the CDR3, the DNA is TGTGCCAGTAGTTACCGGGGGGTCTACAATGAGCAGTTCTTC. The chain links TRBV19 to TRBJ2-1, with 7 bases that match TRBD2. This CDR3 spans 14 amino acids. Germline lookup yields CDR1 LNHDA and CDR2 SQIVND (reference sequence). V shed 5 bases and J 3 bases; nucleotides not matched to a gene: 4.

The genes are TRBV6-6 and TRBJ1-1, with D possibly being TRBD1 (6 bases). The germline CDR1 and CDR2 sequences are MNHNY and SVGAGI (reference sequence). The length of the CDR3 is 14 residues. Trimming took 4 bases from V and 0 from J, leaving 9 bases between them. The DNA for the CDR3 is TGTGCCAGCAGTTTGGACAGATTGAACACTGAAGCTTTCTTT. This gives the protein CASSLDRLNTEAFF.